Following are 31 T cell receptor beta chains from one sample sequenced in a study of T cell responses to AZD1222 COVID-19 vaccine (dated by TCRdb to the early 2020s). This sample's time point label indicates: baseline before first vaccination. Receptor libraries were prepared by the immunoSEQ multiplex PCR assay. Drawn from immuneACCESS, this table holds only the in-frame rearrangements with V and J called that TCRdb kept. Clones are partly lost; checked studies trace under half to an unresolved V gene and leave the rest unexplained. Within this sample are 53,000 or so clones, with roughly 80% of them counted one time only. The ten largest clones capture over 25% of the sample. Sequenced here: peripheral blood, sampled on day 0 of AZD1222 vaccination. Receptor source: an adult in good health.

The V call is TRBV6-5, the J call TRBJ1-3, with a possible D match to TRBD1 (5 bases). V dropped 7 bases and J dropped 7 bases, with 8 bases sitting between them. CDR3 length: 11 amino acids. Germline loops: CDR1 MNHEY, CDR2 SVGAGI. The DNA for the CDR3 is TGTGCCAGCATTCGGGACAACACCATATATTTT. Encoded protein: CASIRDNTIYF.

The CDR3 region is CASSDPNDSGRGVNEQFF. CDR3 in DNA: TGTGCCAGCAGCGACCCCAATGATAGCGGGAGGGGGGTCAATGAGCAGTTCTTC. The chain is built from TRBV9 and TRBJ2-1; 11 bases are shared with TRBD2. This CDR3 is 18 amino acids long. Trimming cost V 3 bases and J 6 bases; bases outside gene matches: 14. The germline V gene has CDR1 SGDLS and CDR2 YYNGEE.

This chain uses TRBV6-5 with TRBJ1-6; no firm D call. This CDR3 comprises 13 residues. From germline, CDR1 is MNHEY and CDR2 SVGAGI. V gave up 8 bases and J gave up 5 bases, with 10 bases separating them. The CDR3 sequence: CASVEGNNSPLHF. The DNA of the CDR3 is TGTGCCAGCGTCGAAGGGAATAATTCACCCCTCCACTTT.

J is TRBJ2-7 and V is TRBV10-1; D is perhaps TRBD1 (5 bases). Between the trimmed V and J ends, which lost 3 bases and 7 bases, there was a span of 10 bases. This CDR3 is built from 12 residues. Germline V gives CDR1 WNHNN, CDR2 SYGVQD (reference sequence). The CDR3 protein is CASSDDSREQYF. The CDR3 DNA reads as TGCGCCAGCAGTGACGACAGCCGGGAGCAGTACTTC.

The genes are TRBV25-1 and TRBJ2-5; 8 nucleotides match TRBD1. CDR3 length equals 14 residues. V lost 0 bases to trimming and J lost 5 bases; unmatched junction nucleotides: 2. Germline assignment: CDR1 MGHDK and CDR2 SYGVNS. CDR3 protein: CASSEYGDRETQYF. The CDR3 nucleotides are TGTGCCAGCAGTGAATACGGGGACAGGGAGACCCAGTACTTC.

The genes are TRBV28 and TRBJ1-4; TRBD1 aligns across 8 bases. CDR3 length equals 16 residues. In germline, CDR1 is MDHEN, CDR2 SYDVKM. V lost 6 bases to trimming and J lost 1 base; unmatched junction nucleotides: 7. The DNA of the CDR3 is TGTGCCAGCAGCAGGACAGGGTGGGGAACTAATGAAAAACTGTTTTTT. Protein product: CASSRTGWGTNEKLFF.

The chain uses TRBV19 and TRBJ2-1, with D perhaps matching TRBD2 (6 bases). In germline, CDR1 is LNHDA, CDR2 SQIVND (reference sequence). CDR3 length: 16 residues. Trimming pared 3 bases from V and 0 bases from J, leaving 12 bases between. CDR3 region: CASSMGGVSSYNEQFF. The CDR3 bases are TGTGCCAGTAGTATGGGGGGAGTAAGCTCCTACAATGAGCAGTTCTTC. Full variable domain (missing parts from reference TRBV19 and TRBJ2-1): DGGITQSPKYLFRKEGQNVTLSCEQNLNHDAMYWYRQDPGQGLRLIYYSQIVNDFQKGDIAEGYSVSREKKESFPLTVTSAQKNPTAFYLCASSMGGVSSYNEQFFGPGTRLTVL.

The chain joins TRBV25-1 to TRBJ1-1, with D hard to call. There are 12 residues in the CDR3. The germline V gene encodes CDR1 MGHDK and CDR2 SYGVNS. V lost 9 bases and J 4 bases, leaving 12 bases between the germline ends. In DNA, the CDR3 is TGTGCCAGTAGCCGTCTGGGCACTGAAGCTTTCTTT. The encoded protein is CASSRLGTEAFF.

The V gene is TRBV7-7, the J gene TRBJ2-2; 11 nucleotides line up with TRBD2. The CDR3 runs 17 residues. Germline-derived CDR1 and CDR2 are SSHAT and FNYEAQ (reference sequence). The V gene end was trimmed by 5 bases and the J gene end by 6 bases; junction bases not matched to a gene: 11. CDR3 loop: CASSHPWLAGGSGELFF. The CDR3 DNA sequence: TGTGCCAGCAGCCACCCCTGGCTAGCGGGAGGATCCGGGGAGCTGTTTTTT.

The chain combines TRBV3-1 (or the pseudogene TRBV3-2) with TRBJ1-4; no definite D call. The CDR3 covers 14 residues. Germline values: CDR1 LGHDT, CDR2 YNNKEL (reference sequence). The V and J ends lost 2 bases and 8 bases respectively, with 12 bases between them. DNA for the CDR3: TGTGCCAGCAGCCAAAGGCAGTCTGTGGAAAAACTGTTTTTT. Its translation is CASSQRQSVEKLFF.

This clone was recorded once. The V gene is TRBV30, the J gene TRBJ2-7; 13 nucleotides align to TRBD2. CDR3 size: 13 residues. Trimming at V came to 8 bases and at J to 5 bases, leaving 6 bases not matched to a gene. In germline, CDR1 is GTSNPN, CDR2 SVGIG (reference sequence). CDR3 residues: CAATSGRAHEQYF. In DNA, the CDR3 is TGTGCCGCCACTAGCGGGAGGGCCCACGAGCAGTACTTC.

This clone was counted between two and nine times. The chain is built from TRBV12-3 or TRBV12-4 and TRBJ1-2, with D maybe TRBD1 (6 bases). Trimming shortened V by 6 bases and J by 8 bases, and 16 bases separated the two germline ends. The CDR3 has 13 residues. CDR3 in amino acids: CASSQSTGSGYTF. The CDR3 nucleotides are TGTGCCAGCAGCCAATCCACAGGGAGCGGCTACACCTTC.

The gene calls are TRBV7-3 and TRBJ2-1; 8 bases match TRBD1. V lost 3 bases, J lost 5 bases, and 9 bases stayed unmatched. The CDR3 covers 16 residues. Per the germline V gene, CDR1 is SGHTA and CDR2 is FQGTGA. CDR3 DNA: TGTGCCAGCAGCTTCTCCCCGGACAGGGTTAACAATGAGCAGTTCTTC. It codes for CASSFSPDRVNNEQFF.

The chain is built from TRBV3-1 (or the pseudogene TRBV3-2) and TRBJ2-5; no definite D call. Per germline, CDR1 LGHDT and CDR2 YNNKEL (reference sequence). This CDR3 is built from 12 residues. V was pared by 4 bases and J by 5 bases, with 8 bases between. The CDR3 nucleotides read TGTGCCAGCAGCCCCCTAGGGGAGACCCAGTACTTC. It yields the protein CASSPLGETQYF.

The chain couples TRBV11-3 to TRBJ1-1, with D perhaps matching TRBD1 (5 bases). Germline CDR1 is SGHNT and CDR2 is YENEEA. Trimming took off 0 bases at V and 8 bases at J, with 16 bases between the two ends. The CDR3 consists of 15 residues. CDR3 nucleotides: TGTGCCAGCAGCTTAGATCTCGGGCGGGGCACCGAAGCTTTCTTT. It translates to CASSLDLGRGTEAFF.

The chain employs TRBV2 and TRBJ2-7, with 9 bases aligning to TRBD1. The V and J ends lost 8 bases and 1 base, in that order; junction bases with no gene match: 6. Germline lookup yields CDR1 SNHLY and CDR2 FYNNEI. The CDR3 consists of 14 residues. CDR3 sequence (DNA): TGTGCCAGCGCTCTAGGGACAGGGTCCTACGAGCAGTACTTC. This encodes CASALGTGSYEQYF.

This chain uses TRBV7-2 with TRBJ2-7; the match to TRBD2 covers 8 bases. Trimming at V came to 8 bases and at J to 5 bases, leaving 8 bases not matched to a gene. CDR3 size: 13 residues. Germline V lookup: CDR1 SGHTA, CDR2 FQGNSA. CDR3 in amino acids: CASLPGGADEQYF. The DNA for the CDR3 is TGTGCCAGCCTCCCGGGGGGGGCTGACGAGCAGTACTTC.

This chain links TRBV5-5 with TRBJ1-5; D is possibly TRBD1 (6 bases). V lost 0 bases and J 0 bases, leaving 10 bases between the germline ends. The germline CDR1 and CDR2 sequences are SGHKS and YYEKEE (reference sequence). The CDR3 length is 16 residues. The CDR3 region is CASSLETGLSNQPQHF. The CDR3 nucleotides are TGTGCCAGCAGCTTGGAGACAGGCCTTAGCAATCAGCCCCAGCATTTT.

The chain recombines TRBV29-1 with TRBJ1-2; maybe TRBD1 (6 bases). Germline-derived CDR1 and CDR2 are SQVTM and ANQGSEA. The CDR3 consists of 11 residues. V was pared by 7 bases and J by 3 bases, with 9 bases between. The CDR3 reads CSGRQDYGYTF. As DNA, the CDR3 is TGCAGCGGCAGACAGGACTATGGCTACACCTTC.

For the CDR3, the DNA is TGCGCCAGCAGTCATTCCGGGGCGTCTATCAATCAGCCCCAGCATTTT. It encodes CASSHSGASINQPQHF. The chain has TRBV4-1 and TRBJ1-5; maybe TRBD1 (5 bases). The CDR3 is made up of 16 amino acids. CDR1 and CDR2 from the germline V gene are MGHRA and YSYEKL. The V and J ends lost 6 bases and 3 bases respectively, with 18 bases between them.

The chain links TRBV7-2 to TRBJ1-1; the D gene is possibly TRBD1 (6 bases). V was cut by 5 bases and J by 9 bases, with 25 bases left in between. Germline V gene data show CDR1 as SGHTA and CDR2 as FQGNSA. This CDR3 contains 16 residues. The CDR3 reads CASSQTLLKITGQAFF. In nucleotides, the CDR3 is TGTGCCAGCAGCCAAACGCTACTGAAAATTACAGGGCAAGCTTTCTTT. The whole variable domain, remainder taken from reference TRBV7-2 and TRBJ1-1, is GAGVSQSPSNKVTEKGKDVELRCDPISGHTALYWYRQSLGQGLEFLIYFQGNSAPDKSGLPSDRFSAERTGGSVSTLTIQRTQQEDSAVYLCASSQTLLKITGQAFFGQGTRLTVV.

CDR3 sequence: CAWSVKATYGYTF. In DNA form, the CDR3 reads TGTGCCTGGAGTGTTAAGGCCACCTATGGCTACACCTTC. V and J are TRBV30 and TRBJ1-2; no reliable D call. CDR3 length: 13 residues. Trimming removed 0 bases from V and 4 bases from J, with 9 bases in between. CDR1 and CDR2 from the germline V gene are GTSNPN and SVGIG (reference sequence).

This clone occurred once. The V and J genes are TRBV4-1 and TRBJ2-1; 11 bases match TRBD2. The germline CDR1 and CDR2 sequences are MGHRA and YSYEKL. J lost 3 bases, V lost 2 bases, and 3 bases had no gene match. There are 16 residues in the CDR3. CDR3 loop: CASSQTGTSGYNEQFF. The CDR3 coding sequence is TGCGCCAGCAGCCAAACCGGGACTAGCGGCTACAATGAGCAGTTCTTC.

The chain couples TRBV19 to TRBJ1-1, with no clear D. Trimming left V 6 bases short and J 7 bases short, with 9 bases between. The CDR3 sequence is 11 residues long. Germline V CDR1 and CDR2: LNHDA, SQIVND (reference sequence). In DNA form, the CDR3 reads TGTGCCAGTAGCTATTTAGGTGAAGCTTTCTTT. It specifies CASSYLGEAFF.

This clone occurred a few times. V usage is TRBV5-1 and J usage is TRBJ2-1; 12 nucleotides match TRBD2. Germline V lookup: CDR1 SGHRS, CDR2 YFSETQ. The CDR3 contains 16 residues. The junction had 8 bases not matched to a gene; V was cut back by 3 bases and J by 7 bases. CDR3 bases: TGCGCCAGCAGCTATCCTAGCGGGAGGGCCCTGAATGAGCAGTTCTTC. Its protein product is CASSYPSGRALNEQFF.

This clone occurred a few times. The V call is TRBV28, the J call TRBJ2-7, with D perhaps matching TRBD2 (6 bases). Trimming stripped 7 bases from V and 2 bases from J, with 15 bases between. The CDR3 extends over 14 amino acids. Germline V lookup: CDR1 MDHEN, CDR2 SYDVKM. In DNA, the CDR3 is TGTGCCAGCAATGAGAAGCGGGTAGCCTACGAGCAGTACTTC. Its protein is CASNEKRVAYEQYF. The whole variable domain, filled in from reference TRBV28 and TRBJ2-7, reads DVKVTQSSRYLVKRTGEKVFLECVQDMDHENMFWYRQDPGLGLRLIYFSYDVKMKEKGDIPEGYSVSREKKERFSLILESASTNQTSMYLCASNEKRVAYEQYFGPGTRLTVT.

V usage is TRBV7-8 and J usage is TRBJ2-1; D gene uncertain. Trimming left V 5 bases short and J 5 bases short, with 16 bases between. Germline V gene sequence: CDR1 SGHVS, CDR2 FQNEAQ. The CDR3 runs 15 residues. The CDR3 sequence is CASSAWGSSHNEQFF. The CDR3 DNA reads as TGTGCCAGCAGCGCATGGGGTAGCAGCCACAATGAGCAGTTCTTC.

The chain couples TRBV18 to TRBJ1-3; unclear D gene. CDR3 length equals 15 residues. Germline CDR1 KGHSH, CDR2 LQKENI. Trimming stripped 3 bases from V and 0 bases from J, with 9 bases between. The CDR3 loop is CASSPGGSSGNTIYF. CDR3 coding DNA: TGTGCCAGCTCACCGGGCGGAAGCTCTGGAAACACCATATATTTT.

The chain links TRBV19 to TRBJ1-6; no reliable D call. CDR3 length: 17 amino acids. CDR1 is LNHDA, CDR2 SQIVND, per germline (reference sequence). Trimming took off 4 bases at V and 0 bases at J, with 13 bases between the two ends. CDR3 DNA sequence: TGTGCCAGTAGTACCGGAGACCCGAGCTCCTATAATTCACCCCTCCACTTT. Its translation is CASSTGDPSSYNSPLHF.

The chain uses TRBV19 and TRBJ2-3; TRBD1 agrees at 7 bases. CDR1 is LNHDA, CDR2 SQIVND, per germline (reference sequence). The CDR3 has 15 amino acids. V gave up 1 base and J gave up 4 bases; unmatched junction bases: 5. The CDR3 region has the DNA TGTGCCAGTAGTATAGGAGGCAGGGGGTCAGATACGCAGTATTTT. Amino acids: CASSIGGRGSDTQYF.

The rearrangement links TRBV11-3 to TRBJ2-7; the D gene is possibly TRBD2 (5 bases). Germline values: CDR1 SGHNT, CDR2 YENEEA. This CDR3 comprises 16 residues. Trimming stripped 1 base from V and 1 base from J, with 14 bases between. Here the CDR3 DNA reads TGTGCCAGCAGCTTAGGTTTATTTCGGGAATCCTACGAGCAGTACTTC. Protein: CASSLGLFRESYEQYF.